This entry lists 25 T cell receptor beta chains sequenced from one sample in a study of shared clonotypes between healthy human individuals. Sequencing was performed with immunoSEQ multiplex PCR; in TCRdb, only in-frame clones are kept and a portion is missing. The table lists about 2.4 million clones, roughly 93% of them singletons, with about 0.34% in the top ten. Sequences were obtained from naive CD4+ T cells from PBMCs. Noted subset: CD45RA+ positively selected. The receptors originated from a man between 18 and 35 years old in good health. Some clones in this sample may be carry-over from other donors' samples.

This chain links TRBV7-9 with TRBJ1-6; D remains unclear. The CDR3 loop spans 14 amino acids. The V and J ends lost 1 base and 6 bases respectively, with 7 bases between them. Germline CDR1 is SEHNR and CDR2 is FQNEAQ (reference sequence). The CDR3 loop reads CASSLDSGNSPLHF. The CDR3 nucleotides read TGTGCCAGCAGCTTAGACAGCGGTAATTCACCCCTCCACTTT.

The chain joins TRBV5-1 to TRBJ2-5, with D possibly matching TRBD2 (7 bases). Trimming removed 6 bases at V and 6 bases at J, with 18 bases between. Germline CDR1 is SGHRS and CDR2 is YFSETQ. This CDR3 is 14 amino acids long. The CDR3 here is CASTDGGAEKTQYF. DNA of the CDR3: TGCGCCAGCACCGATGGGGGGGCTGAAAAGACCCAGTACTTC.

This chain uses TRBV7-6 with TRBJ2-7; D gene uncertain. Trimming took off 1 base at V and 4 bases at J, with 11 bases between the two ends. CDR1 SGHVS and CDR2 FNYEAQ come from the germline V gene. This CDR3 contains 14 residues. CDR3 loop: CASSLGTSNYEQYF. The CDR3 DNA follows: TGTGCCAGCAGCTTAGGAACGTCGAATTACGAGCAGTACTTC.

This sequence joins TRBV27 and TRBJ1-6; TRBD1 agrees at 7 bases. J gave up 13 bases and V 6 bases, and 12 bases lay outside the gene matches. This CDR3 has 14 residues. CDR1 is MNHEY, CDR2 SMNVEV, per germline (reference sequence). The CDR3 DNA is TGTGCCAGCAGATTGACAGGGCAGGTCCCCCCCCTCCACTTT. Translating it yields CASRLTGQVPPLHF.

V usage is TRBV6-5 and J usage is TRBJ2-7, with 8 positions matching TRBD2. This CDR3 contains 12 residues. Germline V gives CDR1 MNHEY, CDR2 SVGAGI. The trim removed 6 bases at V and 3 bases at J, leaving 1 base unmatched. Here the CDR3 reads CASSGRVYEQYF. CDR3 in DNA: TGTGCCAGCAGCGGGAGGGTCTACGAGCAGTACTTC.

The genes are TRBV11-1 and TRBJ2-3; possibly TRBD1 for D (6 bases). This CDR3 region has 13 residues. Germline lookup yields CDR1 SGHAT and CDR2 FQDESV (reference sequence). The V end lost 5 bases, the J end lost 3 bases, and 9 bases lay between the germline ends. The CDR3 loop reads CASSLQGTDTQYF. The DNA of the CDR3 is TGTGCCAGCAGCCTACAGGGTACAGATACGCAGTATTTT. Full variable domain (remainder filled in from reference TRBV11-1 and TRBJ2-3): EAEVAQSPRYKITEKSQAVAFWCDPISGHATLYWYRQILGQGPELLVQFQDESVVDDSQLPKDRFSAERLKGVDSTLKIQPAELGDSAMYLCASSLQGTDTQYFGPGTRLTVL.

The chain couples TRBV7-3 to TRBJ2-3; D may be TRBD2 (5 bases). The CDR3 covers 15 residues. In germline, CDR1 is SGHTA, CDR2 FQGTGA. Trimming pared 5 bases from V and 0 bases from J, leaving 12 bases between. The CDR3 region has the DNA TGTGCCAGCAGCGAAAGCGGAGCTAGCACAGATACGCAGTATTTT. The encoded protein is CASSESGASTDTQYF. The full variable domain, its missing parts supplied by reference TRBV7-3 and TRBJ2-3, is GAGVSQTPSNKVTEKGKYVELRCDPISGHTALYWYRQSLGQGPEFLIYFQGTGAADDSGLPNDRFFAVRPEGSVSTLKIQRTERGDSAVYLCASSESGASTDTQYFGPGTRLTVL.

On this clone itself: Other DNA sequences in the sample encode the same CDR3. The chain combines TRBV9 with TRBJ2-7, with TRBD2 matching over 9 bases. The CDR3 contains 14 residues. The junction had 2 bases not matched to a gene; V was cut back by 3 bases and J by 1 base. The germline gives CDR1 SGDLS, CDR2 YYNGEE. Here the CDR3 reads CASSGTSVSYEQYF. The CDR3 nucleotides are TGTGCCAGCAGCGGGACTAGCGTTTCCTACGAGCAGTACTTC. The variable domain in full, with the rest retrieved from reference TRBV9 and TRBJ2-7, is DSGVTQTPKHLITATGQRVTLRCSPRSGDLSVYWYQQSLDQGLQFLIQYYNGEERAKGNILERFSAQQFPDLHSELNLSSLELGDSALYFCASSGTSVSYEQYFGPGTRLTVT.

The chain employs TRBV11-2 and TRBJ1-2, with D unresolved. The ends were cut back, 5 bases at V and 2 bases at J, with 9 bases in the middle. Germline CDR1 reads SGHAT; CDR2 reads FQNNGV. The CDR3 totals 13 residues. In nucleotides, the CDR3 is TGTGCCAGCAGCCCCGACCAAAACTATGGCTACACCTTC. Encoded protein: CASSPDQNYGYTF. Using reference TRBV11-2 and TRBJ1-2 for the parts outside the CDR3, the full variable domain is EAGVAQSPRYKIIEKRQSVAFWCNPISGHATLYWYQQILGQGPKLLIQFQNNGVVDDSQLPKDRFSAERLKGVDSTLKIQPAKLEDSAVYLCASSPDQNYGYTFGSGTRLTVV.

The gene calls are TRBV28 and TRBJ1-5, with TRBD1 identical over 9 bases. The CDR3 loop spans 16 amino acids. Germline CDR1 reads MDHEN; CDR2 reads SYDVKM. The J segment lost 1 base and the V segment lost 3 bases, leaving 4 bases of the junction unmatched. This CDR3 reads CASSFLGTGSNQPQHF. CDR3 nucleotides: TGTGCCAGCAGTTTCCTCGGGACAGGGAGCAATCAGCCCCAGCATTTT.

The chain uses TRBV6-1 and TRBJ2-3; 7 nucleotides match TRBD1. In germline, CDR1 is MNHNS, CDR2 SASEGT. The junction had 5 bases not matched to a gene; V was cut back by 3 bases and J by 2 bases. The CDR3 has 15 residues. For the CDR3, the DNA is TGTGCCAGCAGTGACCGGGACAGACCCACAGATACGCAGTATTTT. It yields the protein CASSDRDRPTDTQYF.

CDR3 in DNA: TGTGCCAGCAGTGTTAGCGGGCCCGGCGGGACCGGGGAGCTGTTTTTT. It codes for CASSVSGPGGTGELFF. The rearrangement links TRBV27 to TRBJ2-2; TRBD2 aligns across 7 bases. The CDR3 is made up of 16 amino acids. J was trimmed by 5 bases and V by 5 bases; bases with no gene match: 11. Germline V gives CDR1 MNHEY, CDR2 SMNVEV (reference sequence).

The J gene is TRBJ2-1, the V gene TRBV6-5; 10 nucleotides match TRBD2. This CDR3 contains 15 residues. Trimming at V came to 4 bases and at J to 8 bases, leaving 8 bases not matched to a gene. The V gene's germline CDR1 is MNHEY and CDR2 SVGAGI. CDR3 sequence: CASSFSGRWRHEQFF. CDR3 coding DNA: TGTGCCAGCAGTTTTAGCGGGAGGTGGCGGCATGAGCAGTTCTTC.

This clone appeared a single time. This chain uses TRBV14 with TRBJ2-1, with 10 bases identical to TRBD2. Trimming removed 3 bases from V and 2 bases from J; junction bases left unmatched: 4. CDR1 SGHDN and CDR2 FVKESK come from the germline V gene. The CDR3 sequence is 16 residues long. Here the CDR3 reads CASSHKLAGPYNEQFF. In nucleotides, the CDR3 is TGTGCCAGCAGCCATAAACTAGCGGGGCCCTACAATGAGCAGTTCTTC.

On this clone: Additional DNA sequences in this sample encode the identical CDR3. This chain uses TRBV6-5 with TRBJ2-7, with a weak D call TRBD1 (6 bases). The ends were cut back, 6 bases at V and 0 bases at J, with 9 bases in the middle. This CDR3 spans 13 amino acids. Germline loops: CDR1 MNHEY, CDR2 SVGAGI. Here the CDR3 reads CASRTTGSYEQYF. CDR3 coding DNA: TGTGCCAGCAGAACGACAGGCTCCTACGAGCAGTACTTC.

The rearrangement uses TRBV15 and TRBJ2-6; tentative D call: TRBD2 (6 bases). The CDR3 runs to 17 residues. V was shortened by 1 base and J by 0 bases, with 10 bases between the two germline ends. Germline V gives CDR1 LNHNV, CDR2 YYDKDF (reference sequence). The CDR3 here is CATSRGAGISGANVLTF. CDR3 DNA sequence: TGTGCCACCAGCAGAGGGGCGGGGATCTCTGGGGCCAACGTCCTGACTTTC.

V usage is TRBV7-2 and J usage is TRBJ2-3, with 9 bases that match TRBD2. CDR3 length: 17 residues. Per germline, CDR1 SGHTA and CDR2 FQGNSA. J lost 2 bases, V lost 1 base, and 7 bases had no gene match. This CDR3 is CASSLVSAGGVTDTQYF. The CDR3 region has the DNA TGTGCCAGCAGCTTAGTATCAGCGGGAGGAGTCACAGATACGCAGTATTTT.

The V and J genes are TRBV5-5 and TRBJ2-5, with 7 positions matching TRBD2. Trimming took 5 bases from V and 1 from J; bases not matched to a gene: 8. From germline, CDR1 is SGHKS and CDR2 YYEKEE (reference sequence). The CDR3 runs to 15 residues. CDR3 nucleotides: TGTGCCAGCAGTTGGCTAGCGGTTACCCAAGAGACCCAGTACTTC. Translation gives CASSWLAVTQETQYF.

V and J are TRBV18 and TRBJ2-3, with 10 bases matching TRBD1. The CDR3 runs to 15 residues. V lost 3 bases and J lost 5; bases outside the gene matches: 5. Germline V gene data show CDR1 as KGHSH and CDR2 as LQKENI. The CDR3 spells CASSPRDRGRDTQYF. The CDR3 DNA reads as TGTGCCAGCTCACCCCGGGACAGGGGCCGAGATACGCAGTATTTT. The whole variable domain, remainder taken from reference TRBV18 and TRBJ2-3, is NAGVMQNPRHLVRRRGQEARLRCSPMKGHSHVYWYRQLPEEGLKFMVYLQKENIIDESGMPKERFSAEFPKEGPSILRIQQVVRGDSAAYFCASSPRDRGRDTQYFGPGTRLTVL.

Concerning this clone: This same CDR3 is encoded by further DNA sequences in the sample. The chain carries TRBV5-1 and TRBJ2-1; tentative D call: TRBD1 (5 bases). Germline V gene lookup returns CDR1 SGHRS and CDR2 YFSETQ. This CDR3 has 15 residues. V lost 4 bases to trimming and J lost 0 bases, with 11 bases between them. CDR3 DNA: TGCGCCAGCAGCCTGGGGCAGAGCTCCTACAATGAGCAGTTCTTC. This codes for CASSLGQSSYNEQFF.

V and J are TRBV27 and TRBJ1-6, with D possibly being TRBD1 (5 bases). Germline CDR1 is MNHEY and CDR2 is SMNVEV (reference sequence). CDR3 length: 15 residues. The V end lost 2 bases, the J end lost 9 bases, and 14 bases lay between the germline ends. The CDR3 nucleotides read TGTGCCAGCAGTTTACGGGGGATACGAGGTTCACCCCTCCACTTT. Its translation: CASSLRGIRGSPLHF.

The gene calls are TRBV7-9 and TRBJ2-1; 9 nucleotides agree with TRBD2. The CDR3 covers 15 residues. Germline loops: CDR1 SEHNR, CDR2 FQNEAQ (reference sequence). The V gene end was trimmed by 5 bases and the J gene end by 8 bases; junction bases not matched to a gene: 10. The DNA of the CDR3 is TGTGCCAGCAGCACCCAGGCGGGAGGGCCCTATGAGCAGTTCTTC. Translation gives CASSTQAGGPYEQFF.

This rearrangement joins TRBV18 to TRBJ2-7; possible D gene TRBD2, 6 bases. The V and J ends lost 3 bases and 4 bases respectively, with 10 bases between them. Germline-derived CDR1 and CDR2 are KGHSH and LQKENI. This CDR3 region has 13 residues. CDR3 nucleotide sequence: TGTGCCAGCTCACCGCGGGGCCTATACGAGCAGTACTTC. It yields the protein CASSPRGLYEQYF.

The chain carries TRBV5-1 and TRBJ2-2; tentatively, D is TRBD1 or TRBD2 (5 bases each). Germline CDR1 is SGHRS and CDR2 is YFSETQ. The CDR3 runs to 14 residues. V was clipped by 1 base and J by 6 bases, with 10 bases between them. The DNA for the CDR3 is TGCGCCAGCAGCTTGATTCCGGGGCCCGGGGAGCTGTTTTTT. Its translation: CASSLIPGPGELFF.

With regard to this clone: Other DNA sequences from this sample encode an identical CDR3 as well. The chain uses TRBV28 and TRBJ1-1, with 9 bases matching TRBD1. Germline trimming cut 2 bases from V and 7 bases from J; bases unmatched to any gene: 11. The germline V gene encodes CDR1 MDHEN and CDR2 SYDVKM. This CDR3 contains 16 residues. The CDR3 DNA reads TGTGCCAGCAGTTTAAACTTACAGGGGGCGCGAGGTGAAGCTTTCTTT. Translated, it gives CASSLNLQGARGEAFF.